This T cell receptor (beta chain) emerged from a study of cytomegalovirus exposure and HLA in healthy donors. The PCR had 60 Vbeta and 13 Jbeta primers. TCRdb keeps only in-frame clones here, not all; method: immunoSEQ multiplex PCR. The sample yields roughly 250,000 clones, just under 85% seen once. V lost 2 bases to trimming and J lost 2 bases, with 19 bases between them. Germline V gene lookup returns CDR1 MNHEY and CDR2 SMNVEV (reference sequence). This CDR3 comprises 17 residues. What was sequenced was PBMCs. The sequence was obtained from a woman between 40 and 50 years old in good health and CMV-seropositive. The V gene is TRBV27, the J gene TRBJ2-7, with no clear D. CDR3 sequence (DNA): TGTGCCAGCAGTTTAGCTTGGTCCGCCAGAATGACCTACGAGCAGTACTTC. Translating gives CASSLAWSARMTYEQYF.